This TCR beta chain was obtained from a study of blood T cell repertoires in COVID-19. About the study: Samples representing acute and convalescent COVID-19 were sourced from the United States, Italy and Spain.

Participant-reported clinical history was the basis for cohort assignment. The CDR3 length is 13 residues. Germline CDR1 is MNHEY and CDR2 is SMNVEV (reference sequence). The V gene lost 2 bases and the J gene lost 0 bases, with 4 bases spanning the gap. TCRdb's copy holds only in-frame clones and misses some; the assay was immunoSEQ multiplex PCR. The sample lists 200,000 to 250,000 clones, roughly 79% seen once, with 15% in the top ten. The chain couples TRBV27 to TRBJ1-1; D gene unclear. Sequenced input: PBMCs or T cells enriched from blood (not recorded which). This receptor was obtained from a man in his forties who had recovered from COVID-19. DNA of the CDR3: TGTGCCAGCAGTTTAAGCCTGAACACTGAAGCTTTCTTT. This codes for CASSLSLNTEAFF.